Listed below are T cell receptor beta chains from one sample, sequenced in a study of blood T cell repertoires in COVID-19. Assay: immunoSEQ multiplex PCR; the TCRdb copy retains only in-frame clones and omits some. Of 200,000 to 250,000 clones in the sample, about 82% were seen once. Specimen: PBMCs or T cells enriched from blood (not recorded which). These receptors came from a woman between 50 and 59 years old who had recovered from COVID-19. CDR3s leave out the opening cysteine and the closing phenylalanine or tryptophan. Each record gives: clone size, V gene, J gene, CDR3 protein. A clone size is listed for some rows: how often the clone was seen (once, few, many), or a class if it is expanded.

clone_size: NA; v_call: TRBV10-2; j_call: TRBJ1-4; cdr3_aa: ASSDGTVGEKLF
clone_size: NA; v_call: TRBV7-2; j_call: TRBJ1-2; cdr3_aa: ASSKGQGAPGYT
clone_size: once; v_call: TRBV7-6; j_call: TRBJ1-1; cdr3_aa: ASSLVDRVPVTEAF
clone_size: NA; v_call: TRBV5-5; j_call: TRBJ2-5; cdr3_aa: ASSLAWAETQY
clone_size: NA; v_call: TRBV9; j_call: TRBJ1-2; cdr3_aa: ASSPRPLDRAYGYT
clone_size: NA; v_call: TRBV5-4; j_call: TRBJ1-2; cdr3_aa: ASSLGGGLGYGYT
clone_size: NA; v_call: TRBV2; j_call: TRBJ2-5; cdr3_aa: ASSWLAVQETQY
clone_size: NA; v_call: TRBV6-2/TRBV6-3; j_call: TRBJ2-7; cdr3_aa: ASSYRASGDYEQY
clone_size: NA; v_call: TRBV7-6; j_call: TRBJ1-1; cdr3_aa: ASSFNTGAGTEAF
clone_size: NA; v_call: TRBV9; j_call: TRBJ2-3; cdr3_aa: ASSVGGQGKDTQY
clone_size: NA; v_call: TRBV29-1; j_call: TRBJ2-7; cdr3_aa: SVTGGFTYEQY
clone_size: NA; v_call: TRBV4-3; j_call: TRBJ2-7; cdr3_aa: ASSQEGGLAGYYEQY
clone_size: NA; v_call: TRBV28; j_call: TRBJ2-5; cdr3_aa: ASRQTGGRETQY
clone_size: NA; v_call: TRBV27; j_call: TRBJ1-4; cdr3_aa: ASSHRGGWEKLF
clone_size: few; v_call: TRBV11-3; j_call: TRBJ1-1; cdr3_aa: ASSTGTRQGMNTEAF
clone_size: once; v_call: TRBV5-5; j_call: TRBJ1-1; cdr3_aa: ASSLEPRGRANTEAF
clone_size: few; v_call: TRBV6-1; j_call: TRBJ1-6; cdr3_aa: ASSDAGSPLH
clone_size: NA; v_call: TRBV12-3/TRBV12-4; j_call: TRBJ1-2; cdr3_aa: ASSPGQGNGYT
clone_size: NA; v_call: TRBV7-9; j_call: TRBJ2-1; cdr3_aa: ASSPKLGGGQNEQF
clone_size: NA; v_call: TRBV25-1; j_call: TRBJ1-1; cdr3_aa: ASSEWGGRLNTEAF
clone_size: NA; v_call: TRBV6-5; j_call: TRBJ2-7; cdr3_aa: ASNYRQPYEQY
clone_size: NA; v_call: TRBV5-1; j_call: TRBJ2-6; cdr3_aa: ASGPWTSGSSGANVLT
clone_size: NA; v_call: TRBV5-1; j_call: TRBJ2-1; cdr3_aa: ASSAGGPNEQF
clone_size: NA; v_call: TRBV19; j_call: TRBJ2-5; cdr3_aa: ASSMFGGPGETQY
clone_size: NA; v_call: TRBV28; j_call: TRBJ2-7; cdr3_aa: ASEGTSGRAKAYEQY
clone_size: NA; v_call: TRBV9; j_call: TRBJ2-7; cdr3_aa: ASSVDYSREQY
clone_size: NA; v_call: TRBV3-1/TRBV3-2; j_call: TRBJ1-3; cdr3_aa: ASSPGQGNTIY
clone_size: NA; v_call: TRBV7-9; j_call: TRBJ2-6; cdr3_aa: ASSLSGQASGANVLT
clone_size: NA; v_call: TRBV10-3; j_call: TRBJ2-7; cdr3_aa: AISESEGRHEQY
clone_size: NA; v_call: TRBV7-3; j_call: TRBJ2-7; cdr3_aa: ASSPLTMPGGYEQY
clone_size: NA; v_call: TRBV19; j_call: TRBJ2-7; cdr3_aa: ASSMGLAGIYEQY
clone_size: NA; v_call: TRBV6-2/TRBV6-3; j_call: TRBJ2-5; cdr3_aa: ASSYPDSQETQY
clone_size: NA; v_call: TRBV28; j_call: TRBJ1-2; cdr3_aa: ASSEGQGIGYT
clone_size: NA; v_call: TRBV4-1; j_call: TRBJ1-6; cdr3_aa: ASSHPKAGVRSPLH
clone_size: NA; v_call: TRBV4-3; j_call: TRBJ1-2; cdr3_aa: ASSQVGTESNYGYT
clone_size: NA; v_call: TRBV7-2; j_call: TRBJ1-2; cdr3_aa: ASSTGRGQMLGYT
clone_size: NA; v_call: TRBV2; j_call: TRBJ1-2; cdr3_aa: ASTPNPGRSYGYT
clone_size: NA; v_call: TRBV7-8; j_call: TRBJ2-1; cdr3_aa: ASSLSYPGLADDEQF
clone_size: NA; v_call: TRBV5-6; j_call: TRBJ1-1; cdr3_aa: ASGRGDMNTEAF
clone_size: NA; v_call: TRBV15; j_call: TRBJ1-1; cdr3_aa: ATSFHSFRQPNTEAF
clone_size: NA; v_call: TRBV2; j_call: TRBJ2-5; cdr3_aa: ASNPSGGQQETQY
clone_size: few; v_call: TRBV14; j_call: TRBJ1-6; cdr3_aa: ASSQELGHSGVFNSPLH
clone_size: NA; v_call: TRBV6-6; j_call: TRBJ1-5; cdr3_aa: ASSTRQTNQPQH
clone_size: few; v_call: TRBV29-1; j_call: TRBJ2-1; cdr3_aa: SVNTGTGWNEQF
clone_size: many; v_call: TRBV4-1; j_call: TRBJ1-1; cdr3_aa: ASSQPGTLRDRAGEAF
clone_size: NA; v_call: TRBV4-1; j_call: TRBJ2-2; cdr3_aa: ASSQVNRQSYTGELF
clone_size: few; v_call: TRBV14; j_call: TRBJ2-1; cdr3_aa: ASSRSGHRINEQF
clone_size: NA; v_call: TRBV25-1; j_call: TRBJ1-1; cdr3_aa: ASSARTGKNTEAF
clone_size: NA; v_call: TRBV10-3; j_call: TRBJ2-3; cdr3_aa: ATRRGRDTDTQY
clone_size: NA; v_call: TRBV6-5; j_call: TRBJ2-7; cdr3_aa: ASSSGTYEQY
clone_size: NA; v_call: TRBV5-4; j_call: TRBJ1-1; cdr3_aa: ASSLWTAEAF
clone_size: NA; v_call: TRBV6-5; j_call: TRBJ2-4; cdr3_aa: ASSYGGVKNIQY
clone_size: NA; v_call: TRBV5-1; j_call: TRBJ2-5; cdr3_aa: ASSSRTGLAETQY
clone_size: NA; v_call: TRBV7-8; j_call: TRBJ2-1; cdr3_aa: ASSLGGSGAYNEQF
clone_size: NA; v_call: TRBV5-1; j_call: TRBJ1-1; cdr3_aa: ASSLVGRGTEAF
clone_size: NA; v_call: TRBV5-1; j_call: TRBJ1-4; cdr3_aa: ASSPGSALGEKLF
clone_size: NA; v_call: TRBV24-1; j_call: TRBJ1-2; cdr3_aa: ATSGARGASYGYT
clone_size: NA; v_call: TRBV7-2; j_call: TRBJ2-7; cdr3_aa: ASSLDRGRYEQY
clone_size: NA; v_call: TRBV7-2; j_call: TRBJ2-7; cdr3_aa: ASSLDRGPSREQY